This TCR beta chain was sequenced for a study of blood T cell repertoires in COVID-19. Method: immunoSEQ multiplex PCR; TCRdb's copy keeps in-frame clones and lacks some. The sample includes 140,000 or so clones, roughly four fifths of them seen just once. Trimming stripped 0 bases from V and 1 base from J, with 6 bases between. Germline V gives CDR1 MNHEY, CDR2 SMNVEV (reference sequence). The CDR3 covers 14 residues. This rearrangement joins TRBV27 to TRBJ2-5; perhaps TRBD1 as D (5 bases). The sequence derives from a woman in her late teens or twenties who had been exposed to COVID-19. The sample was PBMCs or T cells enriched from blood (not recorded which). As DNA, the CDR3 is TGTGCCAGCAGTTTATCGGACACCCAAGAGACCCAGTACTTC. Protein: CASSLSDTQETQYF.